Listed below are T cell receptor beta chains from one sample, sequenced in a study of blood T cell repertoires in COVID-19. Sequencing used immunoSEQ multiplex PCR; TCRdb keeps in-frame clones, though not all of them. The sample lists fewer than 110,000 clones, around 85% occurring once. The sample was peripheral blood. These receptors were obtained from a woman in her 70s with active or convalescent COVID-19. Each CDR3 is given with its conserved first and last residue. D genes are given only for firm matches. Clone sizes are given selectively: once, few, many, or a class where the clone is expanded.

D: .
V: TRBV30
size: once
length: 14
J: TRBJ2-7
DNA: TGTGCCTGGAGTCAGACACAGGGATCCTACGAGCAGTACTTC
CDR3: CAWSQTQGSYEQYF

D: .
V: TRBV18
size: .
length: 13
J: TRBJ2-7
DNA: TGTGCCAGCTCGCGCGGAGACTCCTACGAGCAGTACTTC
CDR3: CASSRGDSYEQYF

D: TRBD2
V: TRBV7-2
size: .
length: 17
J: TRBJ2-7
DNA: TGTGCCAGCAGCCAAGAGACTAGCGGGAGGCTTTCCTACGAGCAGTACTTC
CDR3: CASSQETSGRLSYEQYF

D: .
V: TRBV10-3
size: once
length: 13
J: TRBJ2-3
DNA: TGTGCCTCCGGTAGGGGGTCCACAGATACGCAGTATTTT
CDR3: CASGRGSTDTQYF

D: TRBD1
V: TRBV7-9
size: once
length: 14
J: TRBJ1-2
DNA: TGTGCCAGCAGCCCCAACAGGGGTGACTATGGCTACACCTTC
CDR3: CASSPNRGDYGYTF

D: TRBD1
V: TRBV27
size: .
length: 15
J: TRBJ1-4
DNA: TGTGCCAGCAGGCGAGGACAGGGGGCGGGTGAAAAACTGTTTTTT
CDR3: CASRRGQGAGEKLFF

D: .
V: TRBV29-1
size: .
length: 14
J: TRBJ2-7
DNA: TGCAGCGGAGAGCTACAGTACATCACCTACGAGCAGTACTTC
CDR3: CSGELQYITYEQYF

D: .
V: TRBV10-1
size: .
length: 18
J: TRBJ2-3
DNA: TGCGCCAGCAGTGAGTCGTGCTGGGGCTTAGGTAGCACAGATACGCAGTATTTT
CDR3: CASSESCWGLGSTDTQYF

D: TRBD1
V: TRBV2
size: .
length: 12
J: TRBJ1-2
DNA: TGTGCCAGCAGTTTACAGGGGTATGGCTACACCTTC
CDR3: CASSLQGYGYTF

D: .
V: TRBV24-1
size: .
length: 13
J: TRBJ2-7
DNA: TGTGCCACCAGTGATATCAGAGGTGAAAAGCAGTACTTC
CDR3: CATSDIRGEKQYF

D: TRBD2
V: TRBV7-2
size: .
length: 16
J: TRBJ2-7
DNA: TGTGCCAGCAGCTTAGAAGGGACTAGCGGATCCTACGAGCAGTACTTC
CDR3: CASSLEGTSGSYEQYF

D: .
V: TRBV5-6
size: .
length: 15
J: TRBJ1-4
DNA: TGTGCCAGCAGCCCGGACGGGGGGCAGAATGAAAAACTGTTTTTT
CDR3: CASSPDGGQNEKLFF

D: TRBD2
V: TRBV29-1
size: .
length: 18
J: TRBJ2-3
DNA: TGCAGCGTTGAAGATTCGACTAGCGGGAGGGTTAGCACAGATACGCAGTATTTT
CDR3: CSVEDSTSGRVSTDTQYF

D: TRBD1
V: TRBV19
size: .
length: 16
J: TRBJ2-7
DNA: TGTGCCAGTAGTACCAAGCGACAGGGAACCCTAGACGAGCAGTACTTC
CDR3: CASSTKRQGTLDEQYF

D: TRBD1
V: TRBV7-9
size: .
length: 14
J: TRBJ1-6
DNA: TGTGCCAGCAGCTTAGGACCACAGGGGGCACCCCTCCACTTT
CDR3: CASSLGPQGAPLHF

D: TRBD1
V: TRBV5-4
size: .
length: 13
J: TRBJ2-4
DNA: TGTGCCAGCAGCTCGGGACAGACTAACATTCAGTACTTC
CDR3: CASSSGQTNIQYF

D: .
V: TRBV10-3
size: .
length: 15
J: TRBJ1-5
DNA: TGTGCCATCAGTCGGCGGGGCGATGGTAATCAGCCCCAGCATTTT
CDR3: CAISRRGDGNQPQHF

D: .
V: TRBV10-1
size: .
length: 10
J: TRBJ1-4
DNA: TGCGCCAGCAGACTCGAAAAACTGTTTTTT
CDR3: CASRLEKLFF

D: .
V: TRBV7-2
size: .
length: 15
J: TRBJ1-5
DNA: TGTGCCAGCAGCTTGGGGCCGCTAAACAATCAGCCCCAGCATTTT
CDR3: CASSLGPLNNQPQHF

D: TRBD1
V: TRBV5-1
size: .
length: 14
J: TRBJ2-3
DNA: TGCGCCAGCAGCGCGAACCGGGACAGAGATACGCAGTATTTT
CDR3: CASSANRDRDTQYF

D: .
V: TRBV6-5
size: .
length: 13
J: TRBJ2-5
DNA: TGTGCCAGCAGTTACGACAGTCTGGAGACCCAGTACTTC
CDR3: CASSYDSLETQYF

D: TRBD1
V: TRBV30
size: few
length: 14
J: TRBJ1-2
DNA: TGTGCCTGGAGTGGGACAGGGACAAACTATGGCTACACCTTC
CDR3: CAWSGTGTNYGYTF

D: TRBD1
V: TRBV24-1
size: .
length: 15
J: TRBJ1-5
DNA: TGTGCCACCAGTGCCTCGGACAGGGTGGATCAGCCCCAGCATTTT
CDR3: CATSASDRVDQPQHF

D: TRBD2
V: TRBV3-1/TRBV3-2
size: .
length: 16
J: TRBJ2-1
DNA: TGTGCCAGCAGCCCCTCGGTGGGCGGGGGTTACAATGAGCAGTTCTTC
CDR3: CASSPSVGGGYNEQFF

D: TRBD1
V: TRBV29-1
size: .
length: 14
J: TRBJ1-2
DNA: TGCAGCGTAGGGGGATGGGACAGGGCGCTTGGCTACACCTTC
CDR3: CSVGGWDRALGYTF

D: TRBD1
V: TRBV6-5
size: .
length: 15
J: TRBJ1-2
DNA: TGTGCCAGCAGTTACTCTCGACAGGGAGGCTATGGCTACACCTTC
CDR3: CASSYSRQGGYGYTF

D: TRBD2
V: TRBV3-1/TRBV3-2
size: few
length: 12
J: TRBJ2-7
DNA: TGTGCCAGCAGCCAGACTAGCGGCGAGCAGTACTTC
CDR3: CASSQTSGEQYF

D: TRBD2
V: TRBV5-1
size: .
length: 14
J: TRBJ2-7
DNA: TGCGCCAGCAGCACCCGGGGAGGGGAGCGCGAGCAGTACTTC
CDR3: CASSTRGGEREQYF

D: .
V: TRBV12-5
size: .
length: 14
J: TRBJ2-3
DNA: TGTGCTAGTGGCTTGGGCAGGGGCACAGATACGCAGTATTTT
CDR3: CASGLGRGTDTQYF